This T cell receptor (beta chain) derives from a study of glioma-infiltrating T cells (TCRdb year 2016). Regarding the complete study: Sequencing of TCR alpha- and beta-chain repertoires was performed on glioma tissue, on non-neoplastic brain tissue, and on matched peripheral blood mononuclear cells. To gauge divergence between tissue and blood T-cell populations, every tissue-infiltrating repertoire was compared against the peripheral blood repertoire from the same patient. Three low-grade glioma patients, 7 to 9 primary glioblastoma patients and three non-glioma patients contributing non-neoplastic brain tissue were included in the paired cohort.

This clonotype was seen a handful of times. Its binding antigen is unknown. This may be a read error, as it is one base from a much larger clone. TCR alpha and beta CDR3 regions were amplified with the iRepertoire nested amplicon-rescue multiplex PCR (arm-PCR) platform from RNA. The input for one-step reverse transcription and amplification was about 85-400 ng of either tissue mRNA or PBMC total RNA. Following bead purification, Illumina adapters were added by a secondary multiplex PCR, and libraries between 200 and 400 bp were gel-purified. Internal 6-nucleotide barcodes were carried by the libraries and were used for demultiplexing. Sequencing of libraries was performed on an Illumina MiSeq with 2x220 or 2x250 nucleotide paired-end reads. Turning to the authors' computational methods: Paired reads were merged using FLASH 1.2.11 and aligned with BWA-MEM to the GRCh37 human genome, and TRA and TRB reads were then extracted. V and J assignment used an IMGT-derived reference of cassette sequences and CDR3 motifs that included pseudogenes. Reads were translated in three frames, and productive CDR3s were defined by a C…FGXG motif without stop codons. Unique combinations of V-J cassette pair and CDR3 amino acid sequence were defined as clonotypes. Reads were filtered by Hamming distance, with the threshold set by the sequence error rate of each sample in mapped regions. The raw public reads went through TCRdb reprocessing: fastp at Q25, MiXCR clone calling, in-frame beta chains kept. Rows merge per CDR3 protein into single entries with the most common DNA and genes. Clone size and V and J calls follow TCRdb, not the original study. This sample gives approximately 100,000 distinct CDR3 sequences in total; about 25% of them show up just once. Approximately 35% of the sample lies in the top ten.

Results the study describes overall, beyond this receptor: The group comparisons were based on small numbers of patients: three non-neoplastic, three low-grade glioma and eight glioblastoma patients. VJ-independent divergence between tissue and blood was found to be below expectation in non-neoplastic patients but above expectation in all gliomas, particularly low-grade gliomas. Only a very small number of CDR3 sequences turned up in both tissue and blood, a result put down to high CDR3 diversity combined with limited sampling.

From a lookup of the germline V gene, CDR1 and CDR2 are SQVTM and ANQGSEA. The V and J ends are trimmed by 7 bases and 0 bases, leaving 10 bases between them. The CDR3 spans 13 residues, from the cysteine through the phenylalanine. Only the CDR3 part of the read is kept: 39 bases, read in frame from the first base. The chain is assembled from TRBV29-1 and TRBJ2-1; no confident D gene assignment can be made. The sample comprised glioma tissue, nonneoplastic brain tissue, or PBMCs (not recorded which). The source is a human donor with low-grade glioma or glioblastoma, undergoing nonglioma brain surgery, or in good health (not recorded which). The CDR3 region has the sequence CSALQSSYNEQFF. The DNA is TGCAGCGCGCTTCAGAGCTCCTACAATGAGCAGTTCTTC.